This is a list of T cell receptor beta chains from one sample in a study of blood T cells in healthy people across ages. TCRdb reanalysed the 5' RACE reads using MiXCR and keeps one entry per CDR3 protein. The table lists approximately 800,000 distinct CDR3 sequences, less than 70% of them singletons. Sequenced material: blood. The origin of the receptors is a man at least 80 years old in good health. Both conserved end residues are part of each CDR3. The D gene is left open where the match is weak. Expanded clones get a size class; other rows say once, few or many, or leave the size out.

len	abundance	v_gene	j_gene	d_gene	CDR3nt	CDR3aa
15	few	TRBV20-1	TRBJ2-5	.	TGCAGTGCTAGAGATCGGCAGGGTTACGGGGAGACCCAGTACTTC	CSARDRQGYGETQYF
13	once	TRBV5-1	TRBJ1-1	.	TGCGCCAGCGGAAACCATCTGAACACTGAAGCTTTCTTT	CASGNHLNTEAFF
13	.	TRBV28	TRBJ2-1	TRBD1	TGTGCCAGCAGTCCCACAGGGGACAATGAGCAGTTCTTC	CASSPTGDNEQFF
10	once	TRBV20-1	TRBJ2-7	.	TGCAGTGCCGTCCAGCGAGAGCAGTACTTC	CSAVQREQYF
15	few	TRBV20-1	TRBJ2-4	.	TGCAGTGCTAGCAATGCGGGACCGCCCAAAAACATTCAGTACTTC	CSASNAGPPKNIQYF
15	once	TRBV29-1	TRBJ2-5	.	TGCAGCGTTGCCCCGACGGGGGGCGGGTACAATGAGCAGTACTTC	CSVAPTGGGYNEQYF
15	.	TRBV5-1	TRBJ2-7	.	TGCGCCAGCAGCTTGGAGGGGGGCACCGTTTACGAACAGTACTTC	CASSLEGGTVYEQYF
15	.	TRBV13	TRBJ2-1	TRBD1	TGTGCCAGCAGCTTAGGGACAGGGGGCTGGGATGAGCAGTTCTTC	CASSLGTGGWDEQFF
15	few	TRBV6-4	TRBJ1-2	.	TGTGCCAGCAGTGAAGAGCCAACCCAGAACTATGGCTACACCTTC	CASSEEPTQNYGYTF
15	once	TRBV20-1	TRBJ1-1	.	TGCAGTGCTAGAGTCAGGCCCTTAGTAAGCACTGAAGCTTTCTTT	CSARVRPLVSTEAFF
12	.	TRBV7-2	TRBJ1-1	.	TGTGCCAGCAGCACTACGCGTCAGGGAGCTTTCTTT	CASSTTRQGAFF
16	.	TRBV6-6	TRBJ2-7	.	TGTGCCAGCAGTTACTCGGTGGGGGCAGGCGTTTACGAGCAGTACTTC	CASSYSVGAGVYEQYF
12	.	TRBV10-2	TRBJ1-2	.	TGCGCCAGCAGTGCCCTTAACTATGGCTACACCTTC	CASSALNYGYTF
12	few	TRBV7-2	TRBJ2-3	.	TGTGCCAGCAGCCAGAATCCAGATACGCAGTATTTT	CASSQNPDTQYF
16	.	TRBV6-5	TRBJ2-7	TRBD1	TGTGCCAGCAGTTGGAAAAGGGGACAGGGAAGCCACGAGCAGTACTTC	CASSWKRGQGSHEQYF
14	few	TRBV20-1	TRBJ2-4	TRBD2	TGCAGTGCTAGAGATTCGGGCGGGGGAAACATTCAGTACTTC	CSARDSGGGNIQYF
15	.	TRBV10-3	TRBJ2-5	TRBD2	TGTGCCATCAAGGGACTAGCGGGAGGAGAAGAGACCCAGTACTTC	CAIKGLAGGEETQYF